This section outlines one T cell receptor beta chain sequence together with its context. This entry belongs to a study of blood T cell repertoires in COVID-19. Study-level information: Spain, Italy and the United States supplied samples that represented acute and convalescent COVID-19.

The germline gives CDR1 MNHEY, CDR2 SVGEGT. The CDR3 is made up of 16 amino acids. V shed 2 bases and J 2 bases; nucleotides not matched to a gene: 6. This table comes from immunoSEQ multiplex PCR, and its TCRdb copy is limited to in-frame clones, with some not included. The sample consists of 260,000 or so clones, approximately 85% of them appearing once. The chain uses TRBV6-2 or TRBV6-3 and TRBJ1-3; 7 bases line up with TRBD1. The clonotype comes from a woman in her sixties or seventies with acute or convalescent COVID-19. Sequencing was carried out using peripheral blood. The CDR3 protein is CASSYAGQLAGNTIYF. In DNA, the CDR3 is TGTGCCAGCAGTTACGCGGGACAGCTTGCTGGAAACACCATATATTTT.